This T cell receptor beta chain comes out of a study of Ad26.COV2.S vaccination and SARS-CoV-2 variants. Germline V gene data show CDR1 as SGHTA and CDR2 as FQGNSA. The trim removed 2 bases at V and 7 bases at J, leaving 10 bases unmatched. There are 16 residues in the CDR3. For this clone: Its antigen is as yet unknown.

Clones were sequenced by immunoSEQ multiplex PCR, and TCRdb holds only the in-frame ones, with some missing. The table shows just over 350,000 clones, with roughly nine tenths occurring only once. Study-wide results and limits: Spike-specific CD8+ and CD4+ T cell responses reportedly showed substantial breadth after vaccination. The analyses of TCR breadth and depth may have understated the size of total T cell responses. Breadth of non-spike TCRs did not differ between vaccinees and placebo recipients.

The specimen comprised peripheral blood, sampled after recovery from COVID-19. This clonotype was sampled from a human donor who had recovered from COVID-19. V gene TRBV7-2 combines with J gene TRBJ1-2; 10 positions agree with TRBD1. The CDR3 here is CASSLFSGTGVAGYTF. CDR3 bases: TGTGCCAGCAGCTTATTTTCCGGGACAGGGGTTGCTGGCTACACCTTC.